This entry is about one T cell receptor (beta chain). The target antigen is unknown. The sample is drawn from a study of T cell responses to AZD1222 COVID-19 vaccine. Overall study findings and caveats: Increases in Spike-specific TCR breadth and depth were seen after two AZD1222 doses.

Clones were sequenced by immunoSEQ multiplex PCR, and TCRdb holds only the in-frame ones, with some missing. The sample includes 79,000 or so clones, approximately 89% of them seen just once. The germline V gene has CDR1 SGHDN and CDR2 FVKESK. The CDR3 loop spans 17 amino acids. The V end was cut by 3 bases, the J end by 1 base, with 18 bases between. The sequence came from an adult who received the AZD1222 COVID-19 vaccine. The specimen was peripheral blood, collected 28 days after the second AZD1222 dose. This rearrangement joins TRBV14 to TRBJ1-1; possible D gene TRBD1, 5 bases. CDR3 sequence: CASSQKTLIGANTEAFF. DNA for the CDR3: TGTGCCAGCAGCCAGAAAACCCTGATCGGGGCGAACACTGAAGCTTTCTTT.